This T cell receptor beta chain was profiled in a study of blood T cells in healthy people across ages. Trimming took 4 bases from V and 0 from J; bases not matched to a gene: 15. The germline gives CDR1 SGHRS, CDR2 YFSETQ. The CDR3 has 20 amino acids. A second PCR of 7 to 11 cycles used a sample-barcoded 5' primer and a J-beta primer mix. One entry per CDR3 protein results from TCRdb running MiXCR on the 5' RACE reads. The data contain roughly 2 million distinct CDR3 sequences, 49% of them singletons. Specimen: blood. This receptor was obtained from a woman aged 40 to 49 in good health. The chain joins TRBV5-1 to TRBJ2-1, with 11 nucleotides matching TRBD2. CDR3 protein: CASSRPLTSGGQSSYNEQFF. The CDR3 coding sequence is TGCGCCAGCAGCCGCCCACTAACTAGCGGGGGCCAAAGCTCCTACAATGAGCAGTTCTTC.